This TCR beta chain was retrieved from a study of T cell responses to AZD1222 COVID-19 vaccine. As for this clone: Its antigen is undetermined.

TCRdb's table, derived via immunoSEQ multiplex PCR, lists solely in-frame clones and lacks some. The table has some 150,000 clones, 85% to 95% seen once; the top ten hold 0.7% to 0.9%. The CDR3 runs to 12 residues. V was pared by 6 bases and J by 5 bases, with 10 bases between. The V gene's germline CDR1 is MNHNS and CDR2 SASEGT. The study, taken as a whole, reports: It was only a handful of AZD1222 recipients who were seropositive at baseline. Rises in breadth and depth of Spike-specific TCRs came after two AZD1222 doses. Donors were mostly white British, more females; clonal diversity possibly underestimated.

This sequence originates from an adult in good health. This rearrangement joins TRBV6-1 to TRBJ1-2; no clear D. Sequencing used peripheral blood, obtained on day 0 of AZD1222 vaccination. CDR3 in amino acids: CASSPEWYGYTF. In DNA form, the CDR3 reads TGTGCCAGCAGCCCCGAATGGTATGGCTACACCTTC.